These 12 T cell receptor beta chains came from one sample sequenced in a study of blood T cell repertoires in COVID-19. Profiling relied on immunoSEQ multiplex PCR, and the TCRdb table lists in-frame clones only, not all of them. The table lists 40,000 or so clones, 85% of them singletons. Specimen: peripheral blood. The receptor source for this set is a man aged 50 to 60 with active COVID-19.

V and J are TRBV5-5 and TRBJ1-3, with no clear D. The germline V gene has CDR1 SGHKS and CDR2 YYEKEE (reference sequence). Trimming stripped 2 bases from V and 0 bases from J, with 9 bases between. This CDR3 has 15 residues. CDR3 amino acids: CASSLLVPSGNTIYF. The CDR3 DNA reads TGTGCCAGCAGCTTACTGGTTCCCTCTGGAAACACCATATATTTT.

The chain employs TRBV10-3 and TRBJ2-7; 9 positions match TRBD2. The V gene's germline CDR1 is ENHRY and CDR2 SYGVKD. V gave up 10 bases and J gave up 7 bases; unmatched junction bases: 11. The CDR3 runs 13 residues. Here the CDR3 DNA reads TGTGCCACCTTAGCGGGGGCCACTCGAGAGCAGTACTTC. Amino acid sequence: CATLAGATREQYF.

The chain uses TRBV19 and TRBJ1-2; 10 positions match TRBD1. The CDR3 extends over 15 amino acids. The V gene's germline CDR1 is LNHDA and CDR2 SQIVND (reference sequence). The V segment lost 4 bases and the J segment 4 bases; nucleotides outside the gene matches: 6. The CDR3 DNA is TGTGCCAGTAGTACCTTCGGGACAGGGGCCTATGGCTACACCTTC. Translating it yields CASSTFGTGAYGYTF.

This clone was observed once. The chain couples TRBV2 to TRBJ1-4; D perhaps matches TRBD1 (6 bases). This CDR3 contains 16 residues. The V gene lost 3 bases and the J gene lost 8 bases, with 19 bases spanning the gap. Germline-derived CDR1 and CDR2 are SNHLY and FYNNEI. CDR3 loop: CASSDPRGGRGEKLFF. The DNA of the CDR3 is TGTGCCAGCAGTGACCCCCGGGGGGGGCGAGGCGAAAAACTGTTTTTT.

This clone occurred a few times. The chain couples TRBV2 to TRBJ1-3; D call uncertain. The CDR3 is 13 amino acids. Trimming cost V 1 base and J 8 bases, with 9 bases left between them. Germline CDR1 and CDR2: SNHLY and FYNNEI. The CDR3 here is CASSEGGRDTIYF. CDR3 DNA: TGTGCCAGCAGTGAAGGAGGTCGGGACACCATATATTTT.

This chain joins TRBV27 and TRBJ2-2; D is uncertain. V dropped 3 bases and J dropped 1 base, with 9 bases sitting between them. The CDR3 spans 15 residues. Germline V gene sequence: CDR1 MNHEY, CDR2 SMNVEV (reference sequence). The CDR3 coding sequence is TGTGCCAGCAGTTTGGCACAGCTGAACACCGGGGAGCTGTTTTTT. It translates to CASSLAQLNTGELFF.

The chain recombines TRBV4-3 with TRBJ2-7; the D gene is possibly TRBD1 (6 bases). This CDR3 has 16 amino acids. The germline CDR1 and CDR2 sequences are LGHNA and YSLEER. V lost 0 bases to trimming and J lost 6 bases, with 18 bases between them. The CDR3 reads CASSQDWGTRRSEQYF. In DNA, the CDR3 is TGCGCCAGCAGCCAAGATTGGGGGACAAGGCGGAGCGAGCAGTACTTC.

The chain combines TRBV28 with TRBJ2-5; D unresolved. This CDR3 spans 13 amino acids. V was trimmed by 5 bases and J by 5 bases, leaving 12 bases between them. Looked up from germline, CDR1 is MDHEN and CDR2 is SYDVKM. CDR3 coding DNA: TGTGCCAGCAGTATAAGTCTCGCGGAGACCCAGTACTTC. The encoded protein is CASSISLAETQYF.

V usage is TRBV11-3 and J usage is TRBJ1-1, with 8 nucleotides matching TRBD1. Germline assignment: CDR1 SGHNT and CDR2 YENEEA. The junction had 6 bases not matched to a gene; V was cut back by 5 bases and J by 7 bases. The CDR3 consists of 13 residues. CDR3 in amino acids: CASSLGTGGEAFF. The CDR3 nucleotides are TGTGCCAGCAGCCTGGGGACAGGCGGTGAAGCTTTCTTT.

The chain is built from TRBV5-4 and TRBJ2-3; TRBD2 agrees at 13 bases. Trimming at V came to 1 base and at J to 6 bases, leaving 11 bases not matched to a gene. The CDR3 has 18 amino acids. Germline V gene lookup returns CDR1 SGHNT and CDR2 YYREEE (reference sequence). The CDR3 DNA reads TGTGCCAGCAGCTTGTCGTGGACTAGCGGGGGTAGGGAGGATACGCAGTATTTT. This encodes CASSLSWTSGGREDTQYF.

This clone appeared once. The CDR3 DNA follows: TGCAGCGCCGGGGGGGGTACTTCTAATGAAAAACTGTTTTTT. Encoded protein: CSAGGGTSNEKLFF. V and J are TRBV29-1 and TRBJ1-4, with a possible D match to TRBD1 (5 bases). Germline CDR1 is SQVTM and CDR2 is ANQGSEA. The V end was cut by 7 bases, the J end by 3 bases, with 15 bases between. CDR3 size: 14 residues. Filled out from reference TRBV29-1 and TRBJ1-4, the complete variable domain reads SAVISQKPSRDICQRGTSLTIQCQVDSQVTMMFWYRQQPGQSLTLIATANQGSEATYESGFVIDKFPISRPNLTFSTLTVSNMSPEDSSIYLCSAGGGTSNEKLFFGSGTQLSVL.

This clone was observed once. The chain is built from TRBV5-1 and TRBJ1-1; TRBD1 aligns across 7 bases. This CDR3 comprises 14 residues. Germline values: CDR1 SGHRS, CDR2 YFSETQ. Trimming removed 2 bases from V and 1 base from J; junction bases left unmatched: 2. CDR3 amino acids: CASSLGGGNTEAFF. The DNA for the CDR3 is TGCGCCAGCAGCTTAGGGGGCGGGAACACTGAAGCTTTCTTT.